One and the same sample provided the 21 T cell receptor beta chains below, sequenced in a study of blood T cell repertoires in COVID-19. Sequencing was performed with immunoSEQ multiplex PCR; in TCRdb, only in-frame clones are kept and a portion is missing. The sample lists more than 150,000 clones, around nine tenths seen once, with roughly an eighth in the top ten. What was sequenced was peripheral blood. Receptors originate from a woman in her 70s with COVID-19, enrolled during active disease.

Only a few counts were recorded for this clone. This chain joins TRBV7-2 and TRBJ1-1; a possible D gene is TRBD1 (6 bases). Germline V gene lookup returns CDR1 SGHTA and CDR2 FQGNSA. The CDR3 is 14 amino acids. V was shortened by 5 bases and J by 4 bases, with 14 bases between the two germline ends. The CDR3 DNA is TGTGCCAGCAGCCCCAGGGGATTTGGCACTGAAGCTTTCTTT. Encoded protein: CASSPRGFGTEAFF.

This sequence joins TRBV19 and TRBJ1-5, with a possible D match to TRBD1 (5 bases). The length of the CDR3 is 15 residues. V gave up 6 bases and J gave up 8 bases, with 20 bases separating them. The germline V gene encodes CDR1 LNHDA and CDR2 SQIVND (reference sequence). CDR3: CASSRNGQNEEPQHF. CDR3 sequence (DNA): TGTGCCAGTAGCAGAAACGGACAAAATGAGGAGCCCCAGCATTTT.

This sequence joins TRBV28 and TRBJ2-1; TRBD2 is a possible D gene (6 bases). Looked up from germline, CDR1 is MDHEN and CDR2 is SYDVKM. The length of the CDR3 is 14 residues. Trimming pared 9 bases from V and 5 bases from J, leaving 17 bases between. The CDR3 DNA follows: TGTGCCAGTCGTCTGTCGGGAGATCACAATGAGCAGTTCTTC. Amino acids: CASRLSGDHNEQFF.

The chain joins TRBV28 to TRBJ1-5; D unresolved. Looked up from germline, CDR1 is MDHEN and CDR2 is SYDVKM. Trimming cost V 1 base and J 9 bases, with 13 bases left between them. This CDR3 is 14 amino acids long. The CDR3, as DNA: TGTGCCAGCAGTTTATCTACCCTAGCGGGGCCCCAGCATTTT. This sequence encodes CASSLSTLAGPQHF. The whole variable domain, remainder taken from reference TRBV28 and TRBJ1-5, is DVKVTQSSRYLVKRTGEKVFLECVQDMDHENMFWYRQDPGLGLRLIYFSYDVKMKEKGDIPEGYSVSREKKERFSLILESASTNQTSMYLCASSLSTLAGPQHFGDGTRLSIL.

The chain links TRBV7-2 to TRBJ1-2; D is uncertain. The CDR3 spans 11 residues. V shed 1 base and J shed 13 bases, with 10 bases lying between them. Germline V gene sequence: CDR1 SGHTA, CDR2 FQGNSA. CDR3 coding DNA: TGTGCCAGCAGCTTAGGAGCCAGGTTCACCTTC. Residues: CASSLGARFTF.

This rearrangement joins TRBV2 to TRBJ1-1; 8 nucleotides match TRBD1. J gave up 6 bases and V 4 bases, and 7 bases lay outside the gene matches. The germline V gene encodes CDR1 SNHLY and CDR2 FYNNEI. This CDR3 comprises 14 residues. The CDR3 loop is CASSVGTGASEAFF. CDR3 bases: TGTGCCAGCAGTGTTGGGACAGGAGCCTCTGAAGCTTTCTTT.

The J gene is TRBJ1-4, the V gene TRBV19, with a weak D call TRBD1 (5 bases). Germline CDR1 reads LNHDA; CDR2 reads SQIVND (reference sequence). V lost 5 bases and J lost 4, with 17 bases in between. The CDR3 contains 16 residues. CDR3 nucleotides: TGTGCCAGTAGTCATAACGGGGGACGGCTTAATGAAAAACTGTTTTTT. It specifies CASSHNGGRLNEKLFF.

V and J are TRBV3-1 (or the pseudogene TRBV3-2) and TRBJ2-1; D is uncertain. The CDR3 has 15 residues. Trimming stripped 2 bases from V and 6 bases from J, with 14 bases between. From germline, CDR1 is LGHDT and CDR2 YNNKEL (reference sequence). CDR3 amino acids: CASSQMAQPSNEQFF. CDR3 DNA sequence: TGTGCCAGCAGCCAAATGGCTCAACCATCCAATGAGCAGTTCTTC.

This sequence joins TRBV25-1 and TRBJ2-7, with TRBD1 matching over 7 bases. CDR1 MGHDK and CDR2 SYGVNS come from the germline V gene. Unmatched junction bases numbered 7, after V lost 6 bases and J lost 2 bases. There are 14 residues in the CDR3. CDR3 nucleotide sequence: TGTGCCAGCAGGAGGGACCAGGGGGCCTACGAGCAGTACTTC. It codes for CASRRDQGAYEQYF.

This clone was seen a single time. The V gene is TRBV11-2, the J gene TRBJ2-5; TRBD1 matches at 9 bases. V gave up 4 bases and J gave up 5 bases; unmatched junction bases: 5. The length of the CDR3 is 14 residues. Germline V lookup: CDR1 SGHAT, CDR2 FQNNGV. The CDR3 here is CASSWDRVMETQYF. In nucleotides, the CDR3 is TGTGCCAGCAGCTGGGACAGGGTGATGGAGACCCAGTACTTC.

The chain is built from TRBV4-3 and TRBJ2-7; 10 bases are shared with TRBD2. The CDR3 spans 17 residues. V was pared by 0 bases and J by 5 bases, with 10 bases of the junction left unmatched. In germline, CDR1 is LGHNA, CDR2 YSLEER. The CDR3 DNA is TGCGCCAGCAGCCAAGAATGGAGCGGGAGGGCCTTCCACGAGCAGTACTTC. Its translation: CASSQEWSGRAFHEQYF.

In nucleotides, the CDR3 is TGTGCCAGTACAGACAGGCCTAACACTGAAGCTTTCTTT. It codes for CASTDRPNTEAFF. The gene calls are TRBV19 and TRBJ1-1; the D gene is possibly TRBD1 (6 bases). Germline V gives CDR1 LNHDA, CDR2 SQIVND (reference sequence). V was clipped by 7 bases and J by 2 bases, with 11 bases between them. This CDR3 region has 13 residues.

This clone appeared a single time. The chain has TRBV27 and TRBJ1-4; the D gene is possibly TRBD1 (5 bases). CDR1 and CDR2 from the germline V gene are MNHEY and SMNVEV (reference sequence). This CDR3 is built from 15 residues. Trimming took 2 bases from V and 4 from J, leaving 11 bases between them. DNA of the CDR3: TGTGCCAGCAGTTTAGGGGCCGCCAATAATGAAAAACTGTTTTTT. Amino acid sequence: CASSLGAANNEKLFF.

In its sample, this clone was seen once. V usage is TRBV18 and J usage is TRBJ1-2, with D hard to call. The CDR3 consists of 15 residues. CDR1 and CDR2 (germline): KGHSH, LQKENI. V was cut by 3 bases and J by 5 bases, with 16 bases left in between. In DNA, the CDR3 is TGTGCCAGCTCACCCGGAGTCTCGACGGATTATGGCTACACCTTC. It yields the protein CASSPGVSTDYGYTF.

V usage is TRBV30 and J usage is TRBJ1-6; no reliable D call. The CDR3 extends over 14 amino acids. From germline, CDR1 is GTSNPN and CDR2 SVGIG (reference sequence). V was pared by 7 bases and J by 7 bases, with 17 bases between. In DNA form, the CDR3 reads TGTGCCTTCGCCCGGGAGCTCGGAAATTCACCCCTCCACTTT. This encodes CAFARELGNSPLHF.

This sequence joins TRBV2 and TRBJ2-2; D is perhaps TRBD2 (6 bases). CDR1 and CDR2 (germline): SNHLY, FYNNEI. The germline V and J ends were trimmed by 6 bases and 5 bases, with 19 bases remaining between them. The CDR3 covers 16 residues. CDR3 DNA sequence: TGTGCCAGCAGGGGGGGACCCGCGTCTAGGACCGGGGAGCTGTTTTTT. This sequence encodes CASRGGPASRTGELFF.

The V call is TRBV6-4, the J call TRBJ1-5; D is possibly TRBD1 (6 bases). CDR1 is MRHNA and CDR2 is SNTAGT in the germline V gene. This CDR3 comprises 14 residues. The germline V and J ends were trimmed by 3 bases and 6 bases, with 12 bases remaining between them. The CDR3 DNA sequence: TGTGCCAGCAGTGAATCCAGGGGTACTCAGCCCCAGCATTTT. Amino acid sequence: CASSESRGTQPQHF.

This clone came up once. The chain recombines TRBV11-3 with TRBJ1-1; no clear D. Germline V gene lookup returns CDR1 SGHNT and CDR2 YENEEA. The V gene lost 4 bases and the J gene lost 4 bases, with 16 bases spanning the gap. The length of the CDR3 is 15 residues. In DNA, the CDR3 is TGTGCCAGCAGCTCGCGGCGAGTTCCGGGCACTGAAGCTTTCTTT. Translation: CASSSRRVPGTEAFF.

The chain has TRBV6-5 and TRBJ2-1; no firm D call. Germline CDR1 and CDR2: MNHEY and SVGAGI. V was clipped by 6 bases and J by 2 bases, with 11 bases between them. The CDR3 is made up of 14 amino acids. The DNA for the CDR3 is TGTGCCAGCAGCCCAGTCCAAACCTACAATGAGCAGTTCTTC. Translation: CASSPVQTYNEQFF.

This sequence joins TRBV28 and TRBJ1-2; maybe TRBD1 (6 bases). This CDR3 comprises 14 residues. V was cut by 5 bases and J by 7 bases, with 17 bases left in between. The germline gives CDR1 MDHEN, CDR2 SYDVKM. CDR3 sequence: CASSPRSGAVGYTF. As DNA, the CDR3 is TGTGCCAGCAGTCCCAGATCAGGGGCGGTTGGCTACACCTTC.

V and J are TRBV5-4 and TRBJ2-7, with 7 bases aligning to TRBD2. The V gene end was trimmed by 4 bases and the J gene end by 0 bases; junction bases not matched to a gene: 7. Germline V gives CDR1 SGHNT, CDR2 YYREEE (reference sequence). This CDR3 has 15 amino acids. This chain's CDR3 is CASSPGLDLSYEQYF. The CDR3 bases are TGTGCCAGCAGCCCCGGACTAGACCTCTCCTACGAGCAGTACTTC.